The subject of this entry is one T cell receptor beta chain. Produced via immunoSEQ multiplex PCR; TCRdb's table is partial and in-frame only. The table includes tens of thousands of clones, about 89% detected once. The sample comes from a study of identifying expanded T cells in peripheral blood. This TCR was recovered from a person aged 18-69 years in good health. Source material: blood.

The DNA for the CDR3 is TGTGCTCTTGGGGTCACCGGGGAGCTGTTTTTT. It yields the protein CALGVTGELFF. The J gene is TRBJ2-2, the V gene TRBV6-1; D is uncertain. In germline, CDR1 is MNHNS, CDR2 SASEGT. This CDR3 has 11 amino acids.